A single sample is the source of the 17 T cell receptor beta chains below, sequenced in a study of molecular identifiers for immune sequencing clone quantification. Each CDR3 protein gets one entry after TCRdb re-called the PCR reads with MiXCR. The data hold about 500,000 distinct CDR3 sequences, with approximately 25% observed a single time. Sequencing was carried out using naive CD8+ T cells from blood, with Jurkat cell RNA spiked in. The subset denotes: FACS-sorted CD8+CD4-CCR7+CD45RA+ naive T cells. The receptors here all came from a human donor in good health. Some libraries in this study had Jurkat cell RNA spiked in.

The table lists this clonotype with many counts. The CDR3, as DNA: TGTGCCAGCAGCTCCGTTGCAGGGCAGGGGGCGTCCCAAGCTTTCTTT. Residues: CASSSVAGQGASQAFF. V is TRBV7-9 and J is TRBJ1-1, with 8 bases that match TRBD1. V lost 4 bases, J lost 9 bases, and 16 bases stayed unmatched. The germline gives CDR1 SEHNR, CDR2 FQNEAQ (reference sequence). The CDR3 runs to 16 residues. Full variable domain (remainder filled in from reference TRBV7-9 and TRBJ1-1): DTGVSQNPRHKITKRGQNVTFRCDPISEHNRLYWYRQTLGQGPEFLTYFQNEAQLEKSRLLSDRFSAERPKGSFSTLEIQRTEQGDSAMYLCASSSVAGQGASQAFFGQGTRLTVV.

As regards this clonotype: Germline is not matched at one junction end, which may reflect a read error. This CDR3 is CASSQAASPGGELSF. For the CDR3, the DNA is TGCGCCAGCAGCCAAGCGGCCAGCCCGGGCGGGGAGCTGTCTTTT. The J gene is TRBJ2-2, the V gene TRBV4-1; perhaps TRBD2 as D (6 bases). This CDR3 contains 15 residues. CDR1 and CDR2 (germline): MGHRA, YSYEKL.

This rearrangement joins TRBV29-1 to TRBJ2-7; D uncertain. CDR1 is SQVTM, CDR2 ANQGSEA, per germline. The ends were cut back, 5 bases at V and 2 bases at J, with 13 bases in the middle. This CDR3 has 13 residues. The CDR3 bases are TGCAGCGTTAATACCGGGCCGACCTACGAGCAGTACTTC. The encoded protein is CSVNTGPTYEQYF.

This clonotype has at least ten counts. The chain carries TRBV29-1 and TRBJ2-2; D gene ambiguous. The V and J ends lost 3 bases and 4 bases respectively, with 9 bases between them. CDR3 size: 13 residues. Germline loops: CDR1 SQVTM, CDR2 ANQGSEA. DNA of the CDR3: TGCAGCGTTGAGCGGACCCTCACCGGGGAGCTGTTTTTT. As protein: CSVERTLTGELFF.

This clonotype was found a few times. CDR3 in amino acids: CASRVTSGPFYNEQFF. DNA for the CDR3: TGTGCCAGCAGGGTTACTAGCGGCCCTTTCTACAATGAGCAGTTCTTC. The J gene is TRBJ2-1, the V gene TRBV12-3 or TRBV12-4; 8 bases agree with TRBD2. V dropped 6 bases and J dropped 3; count of bases not matched to a gene: 10. The CDR3 length is 16 residues.

The rearrangement links TRBV11-2 to TRBJ1-4; TRBD1 aligns across 7 bases. Unmatched junction bases numbered 6, after V lost 1 base and J lost 7 bases. Germline CDR1 and CDR2: SGHAT and FQNNGV. This CDR3 contains 15 residues. The CDR3 region has the DNA TGTGCCAGCAGCTTAGGAGTGACAGGGTCTGAAAAACTGTTTTTT. Translation: CASSLGVTGSEKLFF.

This clonotype was counted only a few times. The chain recombines TRBV4-2 with TRBJ2-5; D gene ambiguous. V shed 4 bases and J shed 0 bases, with 18 bases lying between them. Germline CDR1 reads LGHNA; CDR2 reads YNFKEQ. The CDR3 runs to 17 residues. CDR3: CASSPTVLSGHQETQYF. The CDR3 DNA reads as TGTGCCAGCAGCCCCACCGTTTTATCAGGCCACCAAGAGACCCAGTACTTC.

The chain combines TRBV28 with TRBJ1-5, with a tentative D call TRBD1 (6 bases). Germline CDR1 is MDHEN and CDR2 is SYDVKM. Between the trimmed V and J ends, which lost 5 bases and 0 bases, there was a span of 17 bases. The CDR3 runs to 17 residues. The CDR3 is CASSTTQGEYSNQPQHF. The CDR3, as DNA: TGTGCCAGCAGTACCACACAGGGTGAATATAGCAATCAGCCCCAGCATTTT.

Only a few counts were recorded for this clonotype. The chain joins TRBV6-5 to TRBJ1-4; D perhaps matches TRBD1 (5 bases). Germline V gives CDR1 MNHEY, CDR2 SVGAGI. CDR3 length: 15 residues. Trimming stripped 5 bases from V and 0 bases from J, with 10 bases between. CDR3 coding DNA: TGTGCCAGCAGTACCCGACAGTCAACTAATGAAAAACTGTTTTTT. Protein product: CASSTRQSTNEKLFF.

This clonotype was seen at least ten times. The rearrangement links TRBV4-1 to TRBJ2-1, with 8 positions matching TRBD1. CDR3 size: 15 residues. Trimming removed 0 bases from V and 4 bases from J; junction bases left unmatched: 2. From germline, CDR1 is MGHRA and CDR2 YSYEKL. CDR3 amino acids: CASSQDGTGYNEQFF. CDR3 DNA: TGCGCCAGCAGCCAAGATGGGACAGGATACAATGAGCAGTTCTTC.

The genes are TRBV25-1 and TRBJ2-5, with a possible D match to TRBD2 (5 bases). The CDR3 is 16 amino acids. Germline V gene sequence: CDR1 MGHDK, CDR2 SYGVNS. Deletions cut 1 base from V and 5 bases from J, with 17 bases between. The CDR3 bases are TGTGCCAGCAGTGAATTTACGACGGGAAACGAGGAGACCCAGTACTTC. Translation: CASSEFTTGNEETQYF. The whole variable domain, filled in from reference TRBV25-1 and TRBJ2-5, reads EADIYQTPRYLVIGTGKKITLECSQTMGHDKMYWYQQDPGMELHLIHYSYGVNSTEKGDLSSESTVSRIRTEHFPLTLESARPSHTSQYLCASSEFTTGNEETQYFGPGTRLLVL.

This clonotype turned up a few times. The V gene is TRBV19, the J gene TRBJ2-7; D not certain. Germline V gene data show CDR1 as LNHDA and CDR2 as SQIVND (reference sequence). The CDR3 spans 16 residues. V was trimmed by 5 bases and J by 2 bases, leaving 19 bases between them. DNA of the CDR3: TGTGCCAGTAGTCCAAAGGCCGGGTTAACAGCCTACGAGCAGTACTTC. It encodes CASSPKAGLTAYEQYF.

Only one count was recorded for this clonotype. This chain links TRBV29-1 with TRBJ1-2, with D possibly TRBD1 on 5 matching bases. Germline CDR1 is SQVTM and CDR2 is ANQGSEA. This CDR3 spans 14 amino acids. V was clipped by 4 bases and J by 7 bases, with 19 bases between them. The CDR3 region is CSVVFTGTGVGYTF. The CDR3 DNA follows: TGCAGCGTTGTGTTTACCGGGACGGGGGTTGGCTACACCTTC.

A few counts support this clonotype. The chain combines TRBV4-1 with TRBJ2-1, with 7 bases that match TRBD2. This CDR3 comprises 14 residues. The V gene's germline CDR1 is MGHRA and CDR2 YSYEKL. V lost 2 bases, J lost 8 bases, and 6 bases stayed unmatched. The DNA of the CDR3 is TGCGCCAGCAGCCAAAAACGGGGGGTGGATGAGCAGTTCTTC. Translation gives CASSQKRGVDEQFF.

The sample holds many counts of this clonotype. The rearrangement uses TRBV14 and TRBJ1-1; D may be TRBD1 (6 bases). With 3 bases removed from V and 1 base from J, the gap between germline ends came to 15 bases. The germline CDR1 and CDR2 sequences are SGHDN and FVKESK. The CDR3 totals 16 residues. The CDR3 nucleotides are TGTGCCAGCAGCCACCTCCAGACAGGAGCGAACACTGAAGCTTTCTTT. Residues: CASSHLQTGANTEAFF. Complete variable domain (other parts from reference TRBV14 and TRBJ1-1): EAGVTQFPSHSVIEKGQTVTLRCDPISGHDNLYWYRRVMGKEIKFLLHFVKESKQDESGMPNNRFLAERTGGTYSTLKVQPAELEDSGVYFCASSHLQTGANTEAFFGQGTRLTVV.

This clonotype was detected a few times. This rearrangement joins TRBV11-2 to TRBJ2-3, with 7 bases lining up with TRBD2. J was trimmed by 2 bases and V by 0 bases; bases with no gene match: 17. Germline assignment: CDR1 SGHAT and CDR2 FQNNGV. CDR3 size: 20 residues. The CDR3 bases are TGTGCCAGCAGCTTAGATCTTGTGGGAGGGCCCCCAGCCGTCACAGATACGCAGTATTTT. Its translation: CASSLDLVGGPPAVTDTQYF.

The V and J genes are TRBV7-9 and TRBJ2-7, with a possible D match to TRBD1 (6 bases). The CDR3 length is 16 residues. V dropped 5 bases and J dropped 2 bases, with 19 bases sitting between them. Germline V gives CDR1 SEHNR, CDR2 FQNEAQ (reference sequence). The CDR3: CASSPHWFRDTYEQYF. The CDR3 region has the DNA TGTGCCAGCAGCCCCCATTGGTTCCGGGACACCTACGAGCAGTACTTC.